What follows are 14 T cell receptor beta chains derived from one specimen sequenced in a study of T cell responses to AZD1222 COVID-19 vaccine. Method: immunoSEQ multiplex PCR; TCRdb's copy keeps in-frame clones and lacks some. The sample includes about 180,000 clones, about 91% seen only once; the top ten take 6% to 8.5%. The sequencing used peripheral blood, collected on day 0 of AZD1222 vaccination. All receptors come from an adult in good health.

CDR3 DNA sequence: TGTGCCAGCAGCTTGGGCAGGGGGCATCGTAACTATGGCTACACCTTC. The encoded protein is CASSLGRGHRNYGYTF. This chain uses TRBV7-2 with TRBJ1-2; 8 positions match TRBD1. V shed 3 bases and J 1 base; nucleotides not matched to a gene: 7. Germline V gene data show CDR1 as SGHTA and CDR2 as FQGNSA. The CDR3 is made up of 16 amino acids.

This clone was seen at least ten times. The V gene is TRBV11-2, the J gene TRBJ2-7; D perhaps matches TRBD1 (6 bases). This CDR3 spans 17 amino acids. V was clipped by 5 bases and J by 1 base, with 21 bases between them. Looked up from germline, CDR1 is SGHAT and CDR2 is FQNNGV. The CDR3 DNA sequence: TGTGCCAGCAGCACCTTAGAGGACAGCCTTTCATCCTACGAGCAGTACTTC. It encodes CASSTLEDSLSSYEQYF.

The chain couples TRBV19 to TRBJ2-2, with D perhaps TRBD2 (5 bases). The CDR3 is made up of 17 amino acids. Germline CDR1 is LNHDA and CDR2 is SQIVND (reference sequence). The germline V and J ends were trimmed by 0 bases and 7 bases, with 18 bases remaining between them. CDR3 coding DNA: TGTGCCAGTAGTATAGATCTGGCTCGGGGAGCGATCGGGGAGCTGTTTTTT. Amino acid sequence: CASSIDLARGAIGELFF.

V usage is TRBV3-1 (or the pseudogene TRBV3-2) and J usage is TRBJ2-7; D remains ambiguous. V shed 1 base and J shed 3 bases, with 7 bases lying between them. Germline CDR1 reads LGHDT; CDR2 reads YNNKEL (reference sequence). The CDR3 consists of 13 residues. As DNA, the CDR3 is TGTGCCAGCAGCCAAGGGGGTGGCTACGAGCAGTACTTC. This sequence encodes CASSQGGGYEQYF.

V usage is TRBV11-2 and J usage is TRBJ1-4; D is unclear. CDR3 length: 16 amino acids. V lost 6 bases and J lost 2, with 16 bases in between. Germline lookup yields CDR1 SGHAT and CDR2 FQNNGV. The CDR3 loop is CASRPAPAGTNEKLFF. In DNA, the CDR3 is TGTGCCAGCAGGCCTGCTCCAGCAGGCACTAATGAAAAACTGTTTTTT.

The genes are TRBV4-2 and TRBJ1-1; no reliable D call. This CDR3 is 15 amino acids long. Germline V gene lookup returns CDR1 LGHNA and CDR2 YNFKEQ. V was trimmed by 1 base and J by 3 bases, leaving 12 bases between them. CDR3 amino acids: CASSQVLDSYTEAFF. The CDR3 nucleotides read TGTGCCAGCAGCCAAGTTTTGGACTCCTACACTGAAGCTTTCTTT.

The rearrangement uses TRBV14 and TRBJ2-2; D is undetermined. Trimming left V 0 bases short and J 0 bases short, with 14 bases between. This CDR3 is 18 amino acids long. CDR1 and CDR2 from the germline V gene are SGHDN and FVKESK. For the CDR3, the DNA is TGTGCCAGCAGCCAAGATCTGACGAGCTTACCGAACACCGGGGAGCTGTTTTTT. It specifies CASSQDLTSLPNTGELFF.

J is TRBJ2-1 and V is TRBV11-3; TRBD2 aligns across 7 bases. This CDR3 region has 15 residues. Germline-derived CDR1 and CDR2 are SGHNT and YENEEA. J gave up 4 bases and V 4 bases, and 7 bases lay outside the gene matches. The CDR3 bases are TGTGCCAGCAGCTCGCTAGTCGGGGGGTACAATGAGCAGTTCTTC. Protein sequence: CASSSLVGGYNEQFF.

The V and J genes are TRBV2 and TRBJ2-7; unclear D gene. V lost 0 bases, J lost 4 bases, and 10 bases lay in between. CDR1 SNHLY and CDR2 FYNNEI come from the germline V gene. The CDR3 is 14 residues long. The CDR3 coding sequence is TGTGCCAGCAGTGAAGCAGGCATAGGATACGAGCAGTACTTC. Translated: CASSEAGIGYEQYF.

The V gene is TRBV5-4, the J gene TRBJ1-4; TRBD1 matches 7 bases. With 4 bases clipped from V and 0 bases from J, the junction kept 3 bases outside the gene matches. This CDR3 has 15 residues. Looked up from germline, CDR1 is SGHNT and CDR2 is YYREEE (reference sequence). The CDR3 loop is CASSDGTATNEKLFF. DNA of the CDR3: TGTGCCAGCAGCGACGGGACAGCAACTAATGAAAAACTGTTTTTT. Together with reference TRBV5-4 and TRBJ1-4, the CDR3 gives the full variable domain: ETGVTQSPTHLIKTRGQQVTLRCSSQSGHNTVSWYQQALGQGPQFIFQYYREEENGRGNFPPRFSGLQFPNYSSELNVNALELDDSALYLCASSDGTATNEKLFFGSGTQLSVL.

The chain joins TRBV2 to TRBJ1-2, with D maybe TRBD1 (6 bases). The V end lost 3 bases, the J end lost 2 bases, and 13 bases lay between the germline ends. Germline loops: CDR1 SNHLY, CDR2 FYNNEI. The CDR3 is made up of 15 amino acids. CDR3 sequence (DNA): TGTGCCAGCAGTGACCGGGACAAAAGCAACTATGGCTACACCTTC. Residues: CASSDRDKSNYGYTF.

This clone appeared a single time. For the CDR3, the DNA is TGTGCCAGCAGCGAGGAGGGATACAATGAGCAGTTCTTC. The encoded protein is CASSEEGYNEQFF. This rearrangement joins TRBV9 to TRBJ2-1, with D maybe TRBD2 (6 bases). The germline CDR1 and CDR2 sequences are SGDLS and YYNGEE. The CDR3 loop spans 13 amino acids. V was clipped by 3 bases and J by 4 bases, with 8 bases between them.

Remarks on this clone: The same CDR3 is also encoded by other DNA sequences in this sample. CDR3 DNA: TGCGCCAGCAGCTTAGTAGACACTGAAGCTTTCTTT. This sequence encodes CASSLVDTEAFF. The chain employs TRBV5-1 and TRBJ1-1; D unclear. CDR1 and CDR2 from the germline V gene are SGHRS and YFSETQ. Trimming took off 2 bases at V and 3 bases at J, with 5 bases between the two ends. This CDR3 has 12 amino acids.

The chain employs TRBV9 and TRBJ1-4; D is uncertain. Germline V gene data show CDR1 as SGDLS and CDR2 as YYNGEE. Trimming left V 1 base short and J 4 bases short, with 20 bases between. The CDR3 extends over 18 amino acids. CDR3 amino acids: CASSVSDLRGRGNEKLFF. The DNA of the CDR3 is TGTGCCAGCAGCGTATCAGATTTGAGAGGACGGGGTAATGAAAAACTGTTTTTT.